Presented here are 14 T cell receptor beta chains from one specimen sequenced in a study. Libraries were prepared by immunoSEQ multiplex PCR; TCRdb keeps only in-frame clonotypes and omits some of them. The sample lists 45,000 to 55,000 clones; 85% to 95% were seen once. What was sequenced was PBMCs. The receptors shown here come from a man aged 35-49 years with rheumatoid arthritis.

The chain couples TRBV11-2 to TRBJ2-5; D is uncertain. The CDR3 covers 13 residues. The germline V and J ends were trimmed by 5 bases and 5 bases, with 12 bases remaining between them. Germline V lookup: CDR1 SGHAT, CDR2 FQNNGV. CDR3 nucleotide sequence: TGTGCCAGCAGCCTTAGGCTCCGGGAGACCCAGTACTTC. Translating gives CASSLRLRETQYF.

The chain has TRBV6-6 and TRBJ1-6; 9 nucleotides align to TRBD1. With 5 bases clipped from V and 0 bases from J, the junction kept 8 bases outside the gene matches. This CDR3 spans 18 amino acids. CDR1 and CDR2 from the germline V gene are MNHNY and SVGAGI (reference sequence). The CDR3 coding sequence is TGTGCCAGCAGTCTCCAGGGACAGGGAAGCTCCTATAATTCACCCCTCCACTTT. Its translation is CASSLQGQGSSYNSPLHF.

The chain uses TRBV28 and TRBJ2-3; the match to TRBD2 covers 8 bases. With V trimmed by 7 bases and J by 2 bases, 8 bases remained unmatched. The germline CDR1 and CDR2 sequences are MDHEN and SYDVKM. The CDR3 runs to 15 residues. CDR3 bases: TGTGCCAGCACACCTTCGGGGGGGTACACAGATACGCAGTATTTT. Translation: CASTPSGGYTDTQYF.

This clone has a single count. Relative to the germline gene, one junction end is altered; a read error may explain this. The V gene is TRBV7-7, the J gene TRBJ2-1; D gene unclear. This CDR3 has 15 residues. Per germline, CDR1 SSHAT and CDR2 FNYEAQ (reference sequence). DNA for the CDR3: TGTGCTAGCAGCTTAAGGCCTGAGACCTACAATGAGCAGTTCTTC. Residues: CASSLRPETYNEQFF.

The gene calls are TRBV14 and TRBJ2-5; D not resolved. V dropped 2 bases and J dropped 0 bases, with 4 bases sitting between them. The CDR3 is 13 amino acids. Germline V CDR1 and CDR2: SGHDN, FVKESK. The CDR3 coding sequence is TGTGCCAGCAGCCAAAGGTACCAAGAGACCCAGTACTTC. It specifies CASSQRYQETQYF.

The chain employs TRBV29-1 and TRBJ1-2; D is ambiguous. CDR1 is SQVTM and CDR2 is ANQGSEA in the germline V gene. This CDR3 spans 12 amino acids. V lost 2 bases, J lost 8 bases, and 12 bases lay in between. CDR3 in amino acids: CSVEWQSNGYTF. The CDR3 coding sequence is TGCAGCGTTGAATGGCAGTCGAACGGCTACACCTTC. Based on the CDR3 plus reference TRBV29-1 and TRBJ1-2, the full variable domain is SAVISQKPSRDICQRGTSLTIQCQVDSQVTMMFWYRQQPGQSLTLIATANQGSEATYESGFVIDKFPISRPNLTFSTLTVSNMSPEDSSIYLCSVEWQSNGYTFGSGTRLTVV.

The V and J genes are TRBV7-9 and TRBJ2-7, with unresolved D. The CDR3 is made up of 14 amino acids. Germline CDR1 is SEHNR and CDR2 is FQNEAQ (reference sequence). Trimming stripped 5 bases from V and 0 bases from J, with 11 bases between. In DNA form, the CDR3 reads TGTGCCAGCAGCAATCTAGGGCGCTCCTACGAGCAGTACTTC. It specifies CASSNLGRSYEQYF.

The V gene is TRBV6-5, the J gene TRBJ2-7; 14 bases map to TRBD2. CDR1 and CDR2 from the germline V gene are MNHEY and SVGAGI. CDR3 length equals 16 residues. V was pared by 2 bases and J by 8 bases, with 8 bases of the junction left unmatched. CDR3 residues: CASSYHGTSGSSKQYF. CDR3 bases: TGTGCCAGCAGTTACCATGGGACTAGCGGGAGTAGTAAGCAGTACTTC.

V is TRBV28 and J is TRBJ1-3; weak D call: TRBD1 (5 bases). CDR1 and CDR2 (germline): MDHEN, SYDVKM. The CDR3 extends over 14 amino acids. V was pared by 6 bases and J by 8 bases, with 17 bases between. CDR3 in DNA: TGTGCCAGCAGCCCCCGGGGCGGGTGGGACACCATATATTTT. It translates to CASSPRGGWDTIYF.

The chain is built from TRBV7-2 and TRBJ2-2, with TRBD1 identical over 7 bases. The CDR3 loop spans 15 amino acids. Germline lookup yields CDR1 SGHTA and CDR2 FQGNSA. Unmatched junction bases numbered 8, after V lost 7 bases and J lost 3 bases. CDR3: CASIQGEYYTGELFF. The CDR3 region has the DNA TGTGCCAGCATCCAGGGGGAATATTACACCGGGGAGCTGTTTTTT.

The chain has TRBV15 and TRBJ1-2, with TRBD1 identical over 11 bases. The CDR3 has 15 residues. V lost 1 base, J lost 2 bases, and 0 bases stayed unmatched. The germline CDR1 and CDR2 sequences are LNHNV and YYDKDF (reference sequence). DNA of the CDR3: TGTGCCACCAGCAGAGGGACAGGGGGCAACTATGGCTACACCTTC. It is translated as CATSRGTGGNYGYTF.

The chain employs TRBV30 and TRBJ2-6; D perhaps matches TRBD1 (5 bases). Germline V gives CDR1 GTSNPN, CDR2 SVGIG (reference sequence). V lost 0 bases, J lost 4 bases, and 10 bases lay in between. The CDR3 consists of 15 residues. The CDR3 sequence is CAWSVQGAGANVLTF. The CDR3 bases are TGTGCCTGGAGTGTACAAGGGGCGGGGGCCAACGTCCTGACTTTC.

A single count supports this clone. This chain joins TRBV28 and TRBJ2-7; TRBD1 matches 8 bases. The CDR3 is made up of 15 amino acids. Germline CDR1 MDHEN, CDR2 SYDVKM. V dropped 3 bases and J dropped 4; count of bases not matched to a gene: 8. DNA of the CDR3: TGTGCCAGCAGTTTCGAGCGACAGGGGATTTACGAGCAGTACTTC. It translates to CASSFERQGIYEQYF. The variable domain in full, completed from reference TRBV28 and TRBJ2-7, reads DVKVTQSSRYLVKRTGEKVFLECVQDMDHENMFWYRQDPGLGLRLIYFSYDVKMKEKGDIPEGYSVSREKKERFSLILESASTNQTSMYLCASSFERQGIYEQYFGPGTRLTVT.

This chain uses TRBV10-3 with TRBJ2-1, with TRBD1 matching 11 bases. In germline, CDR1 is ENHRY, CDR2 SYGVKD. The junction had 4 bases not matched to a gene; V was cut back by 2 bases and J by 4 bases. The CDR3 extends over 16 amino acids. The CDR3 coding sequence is TGTGCCATCAGTGAGGCGGGACAGGGGGATTACAATGAGCAGTTCTTC. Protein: CAISEAGQGDYNEQFF.